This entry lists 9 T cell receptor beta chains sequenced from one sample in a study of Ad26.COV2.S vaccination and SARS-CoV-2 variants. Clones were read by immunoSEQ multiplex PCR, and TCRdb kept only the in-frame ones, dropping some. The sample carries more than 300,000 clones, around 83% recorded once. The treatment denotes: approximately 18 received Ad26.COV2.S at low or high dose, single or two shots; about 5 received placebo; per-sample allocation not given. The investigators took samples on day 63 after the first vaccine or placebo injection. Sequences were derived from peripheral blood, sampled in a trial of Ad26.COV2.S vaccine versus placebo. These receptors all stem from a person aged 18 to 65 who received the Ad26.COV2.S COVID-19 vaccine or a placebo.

CDR3 sequence: CASSSALGTAKNIQYF. The CDR3 DNA reads TGCGCCAGTTCTTCCGCCCTGGGGACGGCCAAAAACATTCAGTACTTC. The chain recombines TRBV4-3 with TRBJ2-4; D may correspond to TRBD1 or TRBD2 (5 bases each). V was cut by 9 bases and J by 1 base, with 19 bases left in between. Germline values: CDR1 LGHNA, CDR2 YSLEER. The CDR3 contains 16 residues.

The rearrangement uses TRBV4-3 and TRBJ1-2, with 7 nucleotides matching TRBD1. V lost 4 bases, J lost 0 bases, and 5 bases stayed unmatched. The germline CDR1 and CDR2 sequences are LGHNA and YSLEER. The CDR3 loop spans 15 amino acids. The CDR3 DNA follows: TGCGCCAGCAGCCCCGGGACAGTAGCTAACTATGGCTACACCTTC. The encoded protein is CASSPGTVANYGYTF.

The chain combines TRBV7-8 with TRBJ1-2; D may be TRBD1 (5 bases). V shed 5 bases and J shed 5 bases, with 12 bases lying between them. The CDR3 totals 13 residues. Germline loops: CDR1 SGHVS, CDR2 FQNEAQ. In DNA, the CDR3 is TGTGCCAGCAGCCCAGTCGGACAATATGGCTACACCTTC. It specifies CASSPVGQYGYTF.

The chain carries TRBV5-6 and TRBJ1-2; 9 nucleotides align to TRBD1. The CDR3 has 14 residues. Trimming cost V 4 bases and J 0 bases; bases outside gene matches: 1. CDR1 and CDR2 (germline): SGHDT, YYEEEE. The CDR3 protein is CASSRDRANYGYTF. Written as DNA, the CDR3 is TGTGCCAGCAGCCGGGACAGGGCTAACTATGGCTACACCTTC.

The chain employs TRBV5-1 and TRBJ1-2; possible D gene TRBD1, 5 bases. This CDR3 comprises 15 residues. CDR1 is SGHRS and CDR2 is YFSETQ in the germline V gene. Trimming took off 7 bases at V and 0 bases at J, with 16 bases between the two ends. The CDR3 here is CASQISGATNYGYTF. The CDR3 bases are TGCGCCAGCCAGATTTCCGGGGCCACTAACTATGGCTACACCTTC.

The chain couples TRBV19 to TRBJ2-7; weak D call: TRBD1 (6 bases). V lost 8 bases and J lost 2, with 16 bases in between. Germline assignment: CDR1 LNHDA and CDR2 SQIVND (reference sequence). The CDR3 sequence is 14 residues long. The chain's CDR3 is CASADRTATYEQYF. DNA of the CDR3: TGTGCCAGTGCCGACCGGACAGCAACCTACGAGCAGTACTTC. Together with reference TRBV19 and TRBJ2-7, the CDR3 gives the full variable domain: DGGITQSPKYLFRKEGQNVTLSCEQNLNHDAMYWYRQDPGQGLRLIYYSQIVNDFQKGDIAEGYSVSREKKESFPLTVTSAQKNPTAFYLCASADRTATYEQYFGPGTRLTVT.

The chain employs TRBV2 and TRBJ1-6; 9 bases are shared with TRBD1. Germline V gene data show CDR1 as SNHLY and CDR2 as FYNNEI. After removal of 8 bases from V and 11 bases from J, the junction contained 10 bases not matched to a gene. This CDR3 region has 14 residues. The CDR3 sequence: CASHRTGEGAPLHF. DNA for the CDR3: TGTGCCAGCCACAGGACAGGGGAAGGCGCACCCCTCCACTTT.

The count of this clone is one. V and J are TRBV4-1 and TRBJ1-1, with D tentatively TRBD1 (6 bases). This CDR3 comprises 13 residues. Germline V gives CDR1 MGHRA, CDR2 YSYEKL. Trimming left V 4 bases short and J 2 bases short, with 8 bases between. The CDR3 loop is CASSRTANTEAFF. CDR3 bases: TGCGCCAGCAGCCGGACAGCCAACACTGAAGCTTTCTTT.

The CDR3 reads CASSQGTSERETQYF. The DNA of the CDR3 is TGTGCCAGCAGCCAGGGGACTAGCGAGAGAGAGACCCAGTACTTC. This chain links TRBV4-2 with TRBJ2-5; 10 bases agree with TRBD2. V lost 3 bases, J lost 4 bases, and 5 bases stayed unmatched. CDR1 and CDR2 (germline): LGHNA, YNFKEQ. This CDR3 contains 15 residues.